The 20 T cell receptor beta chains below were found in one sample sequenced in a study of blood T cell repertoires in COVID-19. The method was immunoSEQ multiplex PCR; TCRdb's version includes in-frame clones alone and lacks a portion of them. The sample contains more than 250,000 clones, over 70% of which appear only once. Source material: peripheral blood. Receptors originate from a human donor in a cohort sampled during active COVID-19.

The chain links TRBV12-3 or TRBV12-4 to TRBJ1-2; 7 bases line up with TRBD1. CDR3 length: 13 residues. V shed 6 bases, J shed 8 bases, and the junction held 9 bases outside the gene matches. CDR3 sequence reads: CASSRRQGWGYTF. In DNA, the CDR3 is TGTGCCAGCAGCCGCCGACAGGGCTGGGGCTACACCTTC.

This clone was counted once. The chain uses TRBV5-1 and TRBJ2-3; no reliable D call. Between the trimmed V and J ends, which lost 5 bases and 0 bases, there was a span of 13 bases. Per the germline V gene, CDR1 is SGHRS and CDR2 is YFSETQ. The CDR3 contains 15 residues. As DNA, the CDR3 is TGCGCCAGCAGTCCCACTTCTACTAGCACAGATACGCAGTATTTT. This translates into CASSPTSTSTDTQYF.

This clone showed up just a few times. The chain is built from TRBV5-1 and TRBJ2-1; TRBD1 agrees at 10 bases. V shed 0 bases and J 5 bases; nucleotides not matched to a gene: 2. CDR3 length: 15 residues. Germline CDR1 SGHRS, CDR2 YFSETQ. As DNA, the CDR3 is TGCGCCAGCAGCTTGGCTGGGACAGGGGACAATGAGCAGTTCTTC. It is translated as CASSLAGTGDNEQFF. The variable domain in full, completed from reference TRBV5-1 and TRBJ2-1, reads KAGVTQTPRYLIKTRGQQVTLSCSPISGHRSVSWYQQTPGQGLQFLFEYFSETQRNKGNFPGRFSGRQFSNSRSEMNVSTLELGDSALYLCASSLAGTGDNEQFFGPGTRLTVL.

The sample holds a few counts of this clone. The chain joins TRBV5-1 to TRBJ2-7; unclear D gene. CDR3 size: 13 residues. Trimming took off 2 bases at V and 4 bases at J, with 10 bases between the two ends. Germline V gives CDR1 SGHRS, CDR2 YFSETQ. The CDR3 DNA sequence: TGCGCCAGCAGCTTCGGCGGAGCTTACGAGCAGTACTTC. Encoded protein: CASSFGGAYEQYF.

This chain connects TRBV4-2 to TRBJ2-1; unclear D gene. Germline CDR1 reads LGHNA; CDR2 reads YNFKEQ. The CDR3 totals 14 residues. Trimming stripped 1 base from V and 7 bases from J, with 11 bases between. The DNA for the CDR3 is TGTGCCAGCAGCCAAGTTGGCCGCGGAAATGAGCAGTTCTTC. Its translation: CASSQVGRGNEQFF.

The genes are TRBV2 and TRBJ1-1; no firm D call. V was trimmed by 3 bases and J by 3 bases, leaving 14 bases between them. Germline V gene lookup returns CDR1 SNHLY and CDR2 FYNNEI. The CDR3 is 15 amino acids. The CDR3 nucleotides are TGTGCCAGCAGTGAGGACCGGGGAATGTACACTGAAGCTTTCTTT. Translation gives CASSEDRGMYTEAFF.

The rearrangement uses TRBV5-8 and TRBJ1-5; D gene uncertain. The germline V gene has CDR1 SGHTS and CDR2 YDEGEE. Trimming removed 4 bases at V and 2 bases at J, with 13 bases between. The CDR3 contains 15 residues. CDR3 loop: CASSPTGSGNQPQHF. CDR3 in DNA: TGTGCCAGCAGCCCAACCGGGAGCGGCAATCAGCCCCAGCATTTT.

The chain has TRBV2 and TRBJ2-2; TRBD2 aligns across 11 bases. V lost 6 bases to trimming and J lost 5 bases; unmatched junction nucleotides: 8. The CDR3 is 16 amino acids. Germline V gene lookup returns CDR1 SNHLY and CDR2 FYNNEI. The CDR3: CASSVAGGPITGELFF. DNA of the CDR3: TGTGCCAGCAGCGTAGCGGGAGGGCCGATAACCGGGGAGCTGTTTTTT.

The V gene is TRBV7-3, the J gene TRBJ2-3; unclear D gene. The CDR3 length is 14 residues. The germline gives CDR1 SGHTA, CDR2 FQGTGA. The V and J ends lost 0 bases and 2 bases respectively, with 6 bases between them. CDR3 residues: CASSLTFSTDTQYF. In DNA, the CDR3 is TGTGCCAGCAGCTTAACGTTCTCCACAGATACGCAGTATTTT.

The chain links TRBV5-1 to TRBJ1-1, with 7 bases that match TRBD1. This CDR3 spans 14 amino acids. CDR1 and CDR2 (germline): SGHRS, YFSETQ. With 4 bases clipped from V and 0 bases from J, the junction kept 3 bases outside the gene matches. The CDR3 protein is CASSKGQMNTEAFF. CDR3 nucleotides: TGCGCCAGCAGCAAGGGACAGATGAACACTGAAGCTTTCTTT.

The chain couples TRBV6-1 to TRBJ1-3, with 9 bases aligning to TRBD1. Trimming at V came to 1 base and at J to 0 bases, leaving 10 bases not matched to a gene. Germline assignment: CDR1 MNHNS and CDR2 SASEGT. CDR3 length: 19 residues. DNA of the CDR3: TGTGCCAGCAGTGAAGGGACAGGGGCCCCCCCCATCTCTGGAAACACCATATATTTT. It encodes CASSEGTGAPPISGNTIYF.

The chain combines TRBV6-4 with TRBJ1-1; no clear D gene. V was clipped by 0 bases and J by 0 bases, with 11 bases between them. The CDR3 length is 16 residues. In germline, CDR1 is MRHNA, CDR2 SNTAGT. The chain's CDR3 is CASSDSFGSMNTEAFF. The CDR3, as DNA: TGTGCCAGCAGTGACTCTTTTGGCAGTATGAACACTGAAGCTTTCTTT.

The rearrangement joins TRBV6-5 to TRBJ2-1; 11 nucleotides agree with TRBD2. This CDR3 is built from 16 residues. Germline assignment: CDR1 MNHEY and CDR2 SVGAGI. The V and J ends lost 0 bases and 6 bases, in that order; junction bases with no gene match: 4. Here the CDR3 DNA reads TGTGCCAGCAGTTACTCGATGACTAGCGGGGTCAATGAGCAGTTCTTC. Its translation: CASSYSMTSGVNEQFF.

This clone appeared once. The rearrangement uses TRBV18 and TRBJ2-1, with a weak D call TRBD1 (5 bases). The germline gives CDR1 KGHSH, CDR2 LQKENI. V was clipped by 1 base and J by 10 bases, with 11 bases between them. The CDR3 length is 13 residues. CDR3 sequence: CASSPRQGGEQFF. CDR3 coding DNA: TGTGCCAGCTCACCACGGCAGGGTGGCGAGCAGTTCTTC.

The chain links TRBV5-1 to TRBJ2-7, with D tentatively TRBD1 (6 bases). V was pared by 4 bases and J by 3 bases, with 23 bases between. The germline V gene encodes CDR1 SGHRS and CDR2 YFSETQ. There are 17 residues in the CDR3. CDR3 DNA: TGCGCCAGCAGCCTACTCCCAACAGGGAAGAGCTACTACGAGCAGTACTTC. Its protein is CASSLLPTGKSYYEQYF.

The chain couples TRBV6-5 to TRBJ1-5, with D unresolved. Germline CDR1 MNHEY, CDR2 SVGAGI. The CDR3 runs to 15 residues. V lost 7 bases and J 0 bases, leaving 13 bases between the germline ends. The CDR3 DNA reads TGTGCCAGCACAGACGGGTTCCTTAGCAATCAGCCCCAGCATTTT. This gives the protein CASTDGFLSNQPQHF.

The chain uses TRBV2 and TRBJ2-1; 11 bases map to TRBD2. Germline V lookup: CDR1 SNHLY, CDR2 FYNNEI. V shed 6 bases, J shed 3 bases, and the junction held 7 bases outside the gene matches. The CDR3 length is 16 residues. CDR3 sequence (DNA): TGTGCCAGCAGGCCCACTAGCGGGAGACTCTACAATGAGCAGTTCTTC. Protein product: CASRPTSGRLYNEQFF.

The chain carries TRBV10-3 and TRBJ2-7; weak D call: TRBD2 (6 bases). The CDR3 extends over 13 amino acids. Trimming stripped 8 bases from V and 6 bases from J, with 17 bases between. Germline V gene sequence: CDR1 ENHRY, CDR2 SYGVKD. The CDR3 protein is CAIRGMVGGEQYF. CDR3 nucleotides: TGTGCCATCCGGGGAATGGTGGGAGGCGAGCAGTACTTC.

CDR3 bases: TGTGCCAGCAGCTTGGGCGCGGGAGGGCGGGCCAAAAACATTCAGTACTTC. It specifies CASSLGAGGRAKNIQYF. This chain uses TRBV5-4 with TRBJ2-4, with TRBD2 identical over 9 bases. The germline V gene encodes CDR1 SGHNT and CDR2 YYREEE (reference sequence). Germline trimming cut 0 bases from V and 1 base from J; bases unmatched to any gene: 5. The CDR3 consists of 17 residues.

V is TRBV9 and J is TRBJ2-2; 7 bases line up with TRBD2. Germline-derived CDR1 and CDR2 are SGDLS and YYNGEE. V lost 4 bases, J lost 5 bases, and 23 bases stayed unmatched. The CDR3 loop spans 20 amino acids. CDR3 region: CASSPRGEAGFPRGTGELFF. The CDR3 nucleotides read TGTGCCAGCAGCCCCCGGGGGGAAGCGGGTTTCCCCCGAGGGACCGGGGAGCTGTTTTTT.